The next 16 T cell receptor beta chains were all read from a single sample in a study of beta chain features in type 1 diabetes. The antigens these receptors bind are not known. Study-wide results and limits: Type 1 diabetes patients had moderately but significantly shorter TCRB CDR3s in all four CD4+ subsets.

TCRB transcripts that were expressed got sequenced, as all of the isolated RNA had been reverse transcribed. Profiled with immunoSEQ multiplex PCR; TCRdb holds only in-frame clones, not every one. The sample lists around 650,000 clones, around 12% occurring once. The sequencing input was naive CD4+ T cells from blood. Receptor source: a man younger than 45 with type 1 diabetes.

This sequence joins TRBV29-1 and TRBJ1-2; no clear D. This CDR3 is built from 11 residues. Trimming took 2 bases from V and 6 from J, leaving 7 bases between them. From germline, CDR1 is SQVTM and CDR2 ANQGSEA. The CDR3 sequence: CSVESANGYTF. In nucleotides, the CDR3 is TGCAGCGTTGAAAGTGCGAATGGCTACACCTTC.

This clone was observed a handful of times. V and J are TRBV11-2 and TRBJ2-7; a weak D match, TRBD2 (6 bases). Trimming cost V 3 bases and J 3 bases, with 12 bases left between them. The CDR3 totals 14 residues. CDR1 is SGHAT, CDR2 FQNNGV, per germline. This chain's CDR3 is CASSLTEGDYEQYF. CDR3 nucleotides: TGTGCCAGCAGCTTGACGGAGGGCGACTACGAGCAGTACTTC.

Only a few counts were recorded for this clone. The chain uses TRBV7-6 and TRBJ1-6; D ambiguous. CDR1 is SGHVS and CDR2 is FNYEAQ in the germline V gene. V was cut by 2 bases and J by 6 bases, with 14 bases left in between. CDR3 length equals 16 residues. In DNA form, the CDR3 reads TGTGCCAGCAGCTTAACCGACGAGTGGGGTAATTCACCCCTCCACTTT. It yields the protein CASSLTDEWGNSPLHF.

This clone has just a few counts. The genes are TRBV13 and TRBJ2-7; the match to TRBD1 covers 11 bases. V was clipped by 6 bases and J by 3 bases; unmatched bases: 7. The CDR3 runs 15 residues. Germline CDR1 PRHDT, CDR2 FYEKMQ (reference sequence). The chain's CDR3 is CASRAGQGVYYEQYF. The CDR3 nucleotides are TGTGCCAGCAGAGCGGGACAGGGGGTGTACTACGAGCAGTACTTC.

The chain recombines TRBV5-1 with TRBJ2-1, with 10 bases identical to TRBD2. Unmatched junction bases numbered 5, after V lost 5 bases and J lost 3 bases. Germline V gene lookup returns CDR1 SGHRS and CDR2 YFSETQ. The CDR3 totals 15 residues. The CDR3 sequence: CASRWTSGSYNEQFF. The CDR3 region has the DNA TGCGCCAGCAGGTGGACTAGCGGAAGCTACAATGAGCAGTTCTTC.

Only a few counts were recorded for this clone. This rearrangement joins TRBV11-1 to TRBJ2-5; TRBD2 agrees at 8 bases. Germline-derived CDR1 and CDR2 are SGHAT and FQDESV (reference sequence). This CDR3 has 17 amino acids. The junction had 12 bases not matched to a gene; V was cut back by 4 bases and J by 2 bases. The CDR3: CASSCRKLAAKQETQYF. The CDR3 nucleotides read TGTGCCAGCAGCTGCAGAAAACTAGCGGCCAAACAAGAGACCCAGTACTTC.

V and J are TRBV19 and TRBJ1-5; no definite D call. Germline V lookup: CDR1 LNHDA, CDR2 SQIVND (reference sequence). This CDR3 comprises 12 residues. Trimming shortened V by 7 bases and J by 7 bases, and 11 bases separated the two germline ends. The CDR3 DNA follows: TGTGCCAGTAAAGTGGGAGACCAGCCCCAGCATTTT. Encoded protein: CASKVGDQPQHF.

This clone showed up just a few times. This rearrangement joins TRBV7-2 to TRBJ2-7; D call uncertain. Germline V CDR1 and CDR2: SGHTA, FQGNSA. This CDR3 spans 12 amino acids. V was pared by 1 base and J by 6 bases, with 7 bases between. CDR3: CASSLDYSEQYF. The CDR3 nucleotides are TGTGCCAGCAGCTTAGACTACTCCGAGCAGTACTTC.

Only a few counts were recorded for this clone. The chain couples TRBV5-6 to TRBJ1-5; no clear D gene. V dropped 5 bases and J dropped 1 base, with 13 bases sitting between them. Germline CDR1 is SGHDT and CDR2 is YYEEEE. There are 15 residues in the CDR3. CDR3 loop: CASSVRVGSNQPQHF. CDR3 bases: TGTGCCAGCAGTGTCCGGGTGGGCAGCAATCAGCCCCAGCATTTT.

This clone appeared a few times. CDR3 protein: CASLRAGNTPNTEAFF. The DNA of the CDR3 is TGTGCCAGCTTACGGGCAGGAAACACTCCGAACACTGAAGCTTTCTTT. This chain uses TRBV27 with TRBJ1-1; D is unresolved. Germline CDR1 MNHEY, CDR2 SMNVEV (reference sequence). V lost 8 bases and J lost 1, with 20 bases in between. This CDR3 is built from 16 residues.

The CDR3 DNA reads TGTGCCAGCAGGCATGGACAGTCGGACACTGAAGCTTTCTTT. This gives the protein CASRHGQSDTEAFF. The rearrangement links TRBV14 to TRBJ1-1, with a weak D call TRBD1 (6 bases). V was trimmed by 6 bases and J by 3 bases, leaving 14 bases between them. Germline loops: CDR1 SGHDN, CDR2 FVKESK. The CDR3 consists of 14 residues. Based on the CDR3 plus reference TRBV14 and TRBJ1-1, the full variable domain is EAGVTQFPSHSVIEKGQTVTLRCDPISGHDNLYWYRRVMGKEIKFLLHFVKESKQDESGMPNNRFLAERTGGTYSTLKVQPAELEDSGVYFCASRHGQSDTEAFFGQGTRLTVV.

This rearrangement joins TRBV5-1 to TRBJ2-3, with 9 bases that match TRBD2. CDR1 is SGHRS, CDR2 YFSETQ, per germline. This CDR3 is built from 16 residues. V was clipped by 0 bases and J by 5 bases; unmatched bases: 7. Here the CDR3 reads CASSLAPRGREDTQYF. DNA of the CDR3: TGCGCCAGCAGCTTGGCCCCTCGCGGGAGGGAAGATACGCAGTATTTT.

Only a few counts were recorded for this clone. The chain has TRBV5-4 and TRBJ1-6; the match to TRBD1 covers 8 bases. The CDR3 extends over 16 amino acids. V gave up 5 bases and J gave up 5 bases; unmatched junction bases: 9. Germline CDR1 and CDR2: SGHNT and YYREEE (reference sequence). CDR3 residues: CASSLDGQGNNSPLHF. As DNA, the CDR3 is TGTGCCAGCAGTCTTGACGGACAGGGTAATAATTCACCCCTCCACTTT.

This sequence joins TRBV27 and TRBJ1-2; D is uncertain. This CDR3 has 14 amino acids. Trimming cost V 6 bases and J 5 bases, with 16 bases left between them. Germline V gene sequence: CDR1 MNHEY, CDR2 SMNVEV (reference sequence). The CDR3 loop reads CASRPTGGPYGYTF. CDR3 coding DNA: TGTGCCAGCAGACCTACGGGTGGTCCATATGGCTACACCTTC.

There are a few counts of this clone. This chain links TRBV29-1 with TRBJ1-2; 7 bases agree with TRBD1. Germline V gives CDR1 SQVTM, CDR2 ANQGSEA. CDR3 size: 13 residues. J gave up 4 bases and V 4 bases, and 6 bases lay outside the gene matches. Here the CDR3 reads CSVARGEAYGYTF. CDR3 in DNA: TGCAGCGTTGCCAGGGGGGAGGCCTATGGCTACACCTTC.

This clone was counted a few times. The genes are TRBV5-6 and TRBJ2-6; possibly TRBD1 for D (5 bases). Germline V gene lookup returns CDR1 SGHDT and CDR2 YYEEEE. Trimming removed 4 bases from V and 2 bases from J, with 10 bases in between. This CDR3 has 15 amino acids. In DNA form, the CDR3 reads TGTGCCAGCAGCCCCAGGGTGACTGGGGCCAACGTCCTGACTTTC. Amino acids: CASSPRVTGANVLTF.